The next 9 T cell receptor beta chains were all read from a single sample in a study of vaccination and CD4 T cells after COVID-19. Their cognate antigens are unknown. This sample's treatment: roughly 10-day PBMC culture with coronavirus spike peptide pools or control peptides (ViraFEST assay). At the Johns Hopkins FTIC core, DNA taken from cultured CD4+ T cells was sequenced by way of the Oncomine TCR Beta short-read assay. TCRdb passed the PCR reads through MiXCR, listing each CDR3 protein once. This sample has more than 8,000 distinct CDR3 sequences; approximately 25% occur once, and the top ten carry roughly 13%. This specimen was CD4+ T cells from blood, cultured in vitro, taken after SARS-CoV-2 vaccination. The receptors come from a human donor who had recovered from COVID-19.

V and J are TRBV4-3 and TRBJ1-6; no reliable D call. The germline gives CDR1 LGHNA, CDR2 YSLEER. Trimming cost V 7 bases and J 0 bases, with 13 bases left between them. This CDR3 contains 16 residues. The CDR3 DNA reads as TGCGCCAGCAACAACGGACGCAGCTCCTATAATTCACCCCTCCACTTT. It is translated as CASNNGRSSYNSPLHF.

This rearrangement joins TRBV5-5 to TRBJ2-5; tentatively, D is TRBD2 (5 bases). The CDR3 length is 14 residues. Germline lookup yields CDR1 SGHKS and CDR2 YYEKEE (reference sequence). V lost 6 bases, J lost 4 bases, and 16 bases lay in between. DNA for the CDR3: TGTGCCAGCACCCCCAGAGAGGGCCTAGAGACCCAGTACTTC. This sequence encodes CASTPREGLETQYF.

This chain uses TRBV2 with TRBJ1-6, with D uncertain. The germline V and J ends were trimmed by 0 bases and 14 bases, with 11 bases remaining between them. The CDR3 is 13 residues long. Germline V gene sequence: CDR1 SNHLY, CDR2 FYNNEI. CDR3 sequence reads: CASSEAAYFTLHF. CDR3 bases: TGTGCCAGCAGTGAAGCCGCCTACTTCACCCTCCACTTT.

CDR3 DNA: TGTGCCAGCAGTCAGAACAGGGGGCCGTACGAGCAGTACTTC. It encodes CASSQNRGPYEQYF. The J gene is TRBJ2-7, the V gene TRBV27; 9 positions match TRBD1. Germline values: CDR1 MNHEY, CDR2 SMNVEV (reference sequence). The CDR3 is 14 amino acids. After removal of 5 bases from V and 4 bases from J, the junction contained 6 bases not matched to a gene.

This clonotype was counted between two and nine times. The chain joins TRBV6-2 or TRBV6-3 to TRBJ2-7, with 10 bases aligning to TRBD2. V lost 7 bases, J lost 1 base, and 4 bases stayed unmatched. Germline loops: CDR1 MNHEY, CDR2 SVGEGT. This CDR3 is built from 14 residues. As DNA, the CDR3 is TGTGCCAGCAAGTGGACTAGCGGTTCCTACGAGCAGTACTTC. Its translation is CASKWTSGSYEQYF.

The chain couples TRBV7-7 to TRBJ1-6, with D possibly TRBD1 on 5 matching bases. The CDR3 is 15 amino acids. V lost 5 bases and J lost 8, with 16 bases in between. The V gene's germline CDR1 is SSHAT and CDR2 FNYEAQ (reference sequence). The CDR3 DNA reads as TGTGCCAGCAGCCACCTGGGGGGGGGAGATTCACCCCTCCACTTT. It is translated as CASSHLGGGDSPLHF.

This clonotype is labeled as medium-sized. This chain joins TRBV7-9 and TRBJ2-3; TRBD1 agrees at 11 bases. This CDR3 spans 18 amino acids. Germline values: CDR1 SEHNR, CDR2 FQNEAQ (reference sequence). V shed 5 bases and J 4 bases; nucleotides not matched to a gene: 14. CDR3 DNA: TGTGCCAGCAGCGACTGGACAGGGGGCAAGGTTATCGCAGATACGCAGTATTTT. This sequence encodes CASSDWTGGKVIADTQYF.

This clonotype was counted only a few times. The J gene is TRBJ1-2, the V gene TRBV6-5, with D hard to call. This CDR3 contains 13 residues. From germline, CDR1 is MNHEY and CDR2 SVGAGI. The V end was cut by 2 bases, the J end by 5 bases, with 9 bases between. The CDR3 bases are TGTGCCAGCAGTTACCGGCAGGAGTATGGCTACACCTTC. Translation: CASSYRQEYGYTF.

The chain joins TRBV20-1 to TRBJ2-4, with 7 bases identical to TRBD2. Germline CDR1 is DFQATT and CDR2 is SNEGSKA (reference sequence). The CDR3 extends over 14 amino acids. After removal of 6 bases from V and 3 bases from J, the junction contained 8 bases not matched to a gene. CDR3 amino acids: CSAGGRIGKNIQYF. CDR3 in DNA: TGCAGTGCGGGGGGGAGGATAGGCAAAAACATTCAGTACTTC.